This T cell receptor (beta chain) comes out of a study of T cell responses to AZD1222 COVID-19 vaccine. Study outcomes and limitations: The study sampled repertoires only after the peak T cell response.

On this clone: Its specificity is not known.

Generated by immunoSEQ multiplex PCR, the TCRdb table keeps only in-frame clones and is missing some. The sample lists roughly 120,000 clones, around 94% occurring once. The specimen was peripheral blood, collected on day 0 of AZD1222 vaccination. The receptor comes from an adult in good health.

The CDR3 protein is CASSQPRETQYF. The CDR3 DNA reads as TGCGCCAGCAGTCAACCACGGGAGACCCAGTACTTC. V usage is TRBV23-1 and J usage is TRBJ2-5; D gene unclear. TRBV23-1 is noted as an ORF with a role that remains uncertain. V lost 2 bases to trimming and J lost 5 bases, with 6 bases between them. CDR3 length equals 12 residues.